One T cell receptor (beta chain) is described in this entry. The data were taken from a study of T cells after yellow fever vaccination. Each CDR3 protein gets one entry after TCRdb re-called the 5' RACE reads with MiXCR. The profile shows 600,000 to 750,000 distinct CDR3 sequences, over 9% of them singletons. The CDR3 has 14 residues. Germline CDR1 is MNHEY and CDR2 is SVGEGT. The germline V and J ends were trimmed by 6 bases and 4 bases, with 15 bases remaining between them. The clonotype comes from a man aged 25-45 years who received the YFV17D yellow fever vaccine. This chain uses TRBV6-2 or TRBV6-3 with TRBJ1-1; D call uncertain. Material: PBMCs, obtained on the day of the yellow fever booster vaccination. The CDR3 DNA reads as TGTGCCAGCAGCAGTTGGGAGTCTGTCACTGAAGCTTTCTTT. Its translation: CASSSWESVTEAFF.